The 2 T cell receptor beta chains listed next were all sequenced from one sample in a study of CD8+ T cells in alopecia areata. Once RNA had been extracted, it was reverse transcribed into cDNA to act as the sequencing template. Assay used: immunoSEQ multiplex PCR; TCRdb lists only in-frame clones, some missing. Seen here are about 180,000 clones, 59% observed once, and the top ten hold about 15%. Source: CD4+ T cells sorted from blood, taken at week 0. The receptor source for this set is a human donor with alopecia areata.

This sequence joins TRBV29-1 and TRBJ2-3; D call uncertain. Per the germline V gene, CDR1 is SQVTM and CDR2 is ANQGSEA. This CDR3 has 14 residues. V dropped 8 bases and J dropped 1 base, with 16 bases sitting between them. This chain's CDR3 is CSTQLGWGTDTQYF. DNA for the CDR3: TGCAGCACCCAATTGGGGTGGGGCACAGATACGCAGTATTTT.

V gene TRBV5-1 combines with J gene TRBJ2-7; D may be TRBD1 (5 bases). The CDR3 spans 13 residues. The germline gives CDR1 SGHRS, CDR2 YFSETQ. V lost 4 bases to trimming and J lost 5 bases, with 13 bases between them. The CDR3 sequence: CASSPDTANEQYF. The CDR3 DNA sequence: TGCGCCAGCAGCCCGGACACAGCTAACGAGCAGTACTTC.